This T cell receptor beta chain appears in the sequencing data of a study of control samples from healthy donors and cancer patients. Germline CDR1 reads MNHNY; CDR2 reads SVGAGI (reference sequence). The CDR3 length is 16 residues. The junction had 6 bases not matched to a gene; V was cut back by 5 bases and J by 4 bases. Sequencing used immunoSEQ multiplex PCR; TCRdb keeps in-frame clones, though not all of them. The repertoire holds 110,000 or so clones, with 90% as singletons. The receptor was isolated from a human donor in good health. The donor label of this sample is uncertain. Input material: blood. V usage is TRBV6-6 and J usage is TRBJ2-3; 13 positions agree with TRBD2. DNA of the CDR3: TGTGCCAGCAGTCGAAGACTAGCGGGGGGACCAGATACGCAGTATTTT. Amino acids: CASSRRLAGGPDTQYF.